This T cell receptor beta chain was found in a study of cytomegalovirus exposure and HLA in healthy donors. PCR primers comprised 60 Vbeta and 13 Jbeta primers. Libraries were prepared by immunoSEQ multiplex PCR; TCRdb keeps only in-frame clonotypes and omits some of them. Of 90,000 to 150,000 clones listed, over 75% were seen once; the top ten hold 1.5%. Deletions cut 4 bases from V and 0 bases from J, with 13 bases between. Germline loops: CDR1 MGHRA, CDR2 YSYEKL. The CDR3 is 15 residues long. This rearrangement joins TRBV4-1 to TRBJ2-7; possibly TRBD1 for D (5 bases). This TCR came from a woman under 30 in good health and CMV-seronegative. Sequences were obtained from PBMCs. CDR3 region: CASSPDRTSSYEQYF. Here the CDR3 DNA reads TGCGCCAGCAGCCCCGACAGAACGAGCTCCTACGAGCAGTACTTC.